This is a list of T cell receptor beta chains from one sample in a study of OX40 agonist ivuxolimab in advanced cancers. This table comes from immunoSEQ multiplex PCR, and its TCRdb copy is limited to in-frame clones, with some not included. The sample includes about 48,000 clones, 85% to 90% seen only once; the top ten take roughly 31%. The sample consisted of CD4+ or CD8+ T cells sorted from blood, taken in a trial of the OX40 agonist ivuxolimab. These TCRs come from an adult with an advanced solid tumor such as melanoma, head and neck, liver or kidney cancer. The CDR3 runs from the conserved cysteine through the conserved F or W.

V	J	CDR3
TRBV9	TRBJ1-3	CASSVTQDRAASGNTIYF
TRBV6-5	TRBJ2-1	CASSYNSGGSGQFF
TRBV14	TRBJ2-7	CASSQSSVIYEQYF
TRBV11-2	TRBJ1-1	CASSFKQGVNTEAFF
TRBV7-2	TRBJ2-1	CASRHQGSNEQFF
TRBV7-8	TRBJ2-1	CASSSGTGKYNEQFF
TRBV6-5	TRBJ2-1	CASRPPGDEQFF
TRBV2	TRBJ1-5	CASTSLGGNQPQHF
TRBV27	TRBJ1-5	CASRQGPPGPQHF
TRBV9	TRBJ2-2	CASGRANTGELFF
TRBV9	TRBJ2-7	CASSVGSGGFDEQYF
TRBV5-6	TRBJ1-1	CASANGVNTEAFF
TRBV27	TRBJ2-1	CASRTSGYNEQFF
TRBV7-8	TRBJ2-2	CASSLEAAGGPHTGELFF
TRBV4-1	TRBJ2-5	CASSRDGQETQYF
TRBV27	TRBJ1-5	CASSNRGGSQPQHF
TRBV6-1	TRBJ1-2	CASSGWRVYGYTF